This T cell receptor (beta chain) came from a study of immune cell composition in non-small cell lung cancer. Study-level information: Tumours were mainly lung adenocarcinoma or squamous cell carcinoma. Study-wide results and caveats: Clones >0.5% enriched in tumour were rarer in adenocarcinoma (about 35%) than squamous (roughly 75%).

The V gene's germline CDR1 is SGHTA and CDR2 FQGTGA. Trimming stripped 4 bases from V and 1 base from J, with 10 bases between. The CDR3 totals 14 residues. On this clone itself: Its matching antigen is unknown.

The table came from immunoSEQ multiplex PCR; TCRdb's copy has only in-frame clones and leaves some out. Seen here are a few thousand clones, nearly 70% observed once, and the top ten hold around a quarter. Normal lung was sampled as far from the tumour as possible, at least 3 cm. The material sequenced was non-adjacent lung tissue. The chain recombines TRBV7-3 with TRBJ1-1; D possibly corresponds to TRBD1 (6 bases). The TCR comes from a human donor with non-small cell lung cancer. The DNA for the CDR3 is TGTGCCAGCAGCTCGGGACACTCGAACACTGAAGCTTTCTTT. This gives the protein CASSSGHSNTEAFF.